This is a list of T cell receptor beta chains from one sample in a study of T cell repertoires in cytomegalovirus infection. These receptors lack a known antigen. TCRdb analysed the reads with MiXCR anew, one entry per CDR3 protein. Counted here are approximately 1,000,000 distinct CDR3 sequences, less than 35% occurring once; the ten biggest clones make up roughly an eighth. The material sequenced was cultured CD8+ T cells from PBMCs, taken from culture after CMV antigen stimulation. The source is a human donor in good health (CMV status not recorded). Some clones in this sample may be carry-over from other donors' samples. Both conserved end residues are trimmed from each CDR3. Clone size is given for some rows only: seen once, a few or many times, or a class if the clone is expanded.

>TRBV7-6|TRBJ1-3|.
ASSPWDRGFPGNTIY
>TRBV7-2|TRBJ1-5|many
ASSWTDVSNQPQH
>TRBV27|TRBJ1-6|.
ASSPGTGLYNSPLH
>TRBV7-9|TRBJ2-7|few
ASSSRGQGSYEQY
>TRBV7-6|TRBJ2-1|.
ASSPLTSGGSYNEQF
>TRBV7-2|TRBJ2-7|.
ASSFSSRYSYEQY
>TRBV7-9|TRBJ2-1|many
ASSPRGTGPYNEQF
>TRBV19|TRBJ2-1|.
ASSNPRDSYNEQF
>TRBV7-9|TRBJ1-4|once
ASSGDIDEKLF
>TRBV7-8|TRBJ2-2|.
ASSNAGATGELF
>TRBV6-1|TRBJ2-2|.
ASKPGLLTGELF
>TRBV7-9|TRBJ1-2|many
ASSLTEYGYT
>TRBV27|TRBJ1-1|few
ASSPGGAYFEAF
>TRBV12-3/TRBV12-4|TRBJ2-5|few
ASSPSGTETQY
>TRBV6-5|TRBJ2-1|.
ASSASSGVGEQF
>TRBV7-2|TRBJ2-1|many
ASTYRTGLGSYNEQF
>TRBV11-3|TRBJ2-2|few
ASSVRGDGELF
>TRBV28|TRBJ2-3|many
ASTLRGGESGNTQY
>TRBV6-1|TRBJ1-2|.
VSSLSGGINYGYT
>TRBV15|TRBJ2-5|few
ATSNRDLGTGGETQY
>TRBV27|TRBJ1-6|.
ASSFGQGALGSSPLH
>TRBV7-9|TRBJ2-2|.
ASSYRDFGELF
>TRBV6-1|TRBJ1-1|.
ASSDEVRGITEAF
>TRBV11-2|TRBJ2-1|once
ASSLALGGPRGYEQF